The entry below describes one T cell receptor (beta chain). In its sample, this clonotype was seen many times. No cognate antigen has been identified for it. Base quality data are lacking; no much larger clone is found one base away. The sample belongs to a study of T cell repertoires in cytomegalovirus infection (dated by TCRdb to about 2019). Context from the whole study: Donor HLA type was relevant to the analysis, because carriage of CMV infection together with the matching HLA type was indicated by public TCR beta signatures. Points the paper makes about the study in general: In both this cohort and an independent roughly 360-donor cohort, the cumulative frequency of public TCR beta family members distinguished carriers of CMV infection plus the relevant HLA type. The ex vivo response was dominated by HLA-C-restricted CMV-specific TCR beta clonotypes, and the single most frequent clonotype in two of eight donors was supplied by these HLA-C-restricted clonotypes.

The sample was run on an Illumina HiSeq 1500. The public sequencing data were trimmed at Q25 with fastp and processed into clonotypes with MiXCR by TCRdb, which kept only in-frame beta chains. CDR3 protein duplicates are merged, each entry listing the most common genes and DNA. This sample gives some 180,000 distinct CDR3 sequences in total; under 25% of them show up just once. Clones ranked in the top ten supply around 2.7% of the sample. The CDR3 runs 15 amino acids, cysteine and phenylalanine included. CDR3 DNA only is kept here, 45 bases in frame from base 1. Relative to germline, V is missing 1 base and J is missing 7 bases, with 3 bases of the junction outside any gene match. Per the germline V gene, SGHTA is the CDR1 and FQGNSA is the CDR2.

The TCR comes from a human donor in good health (CMV status not recorded). Some clones in this sample may be carry-over from other donors' samples. Sequenced sample: PBMCs. The sequence joins TRBV7-2 to TRBJ1-4, with 10 central nucleotides matching TRBD1. CDR3 region: CASSLGQGAFEKLFF. In nucleotide form, the sequence is TGTGCCAGCAGCTTAGGACAGGGGGCTTTTGAAAAACTGTTTTTT.